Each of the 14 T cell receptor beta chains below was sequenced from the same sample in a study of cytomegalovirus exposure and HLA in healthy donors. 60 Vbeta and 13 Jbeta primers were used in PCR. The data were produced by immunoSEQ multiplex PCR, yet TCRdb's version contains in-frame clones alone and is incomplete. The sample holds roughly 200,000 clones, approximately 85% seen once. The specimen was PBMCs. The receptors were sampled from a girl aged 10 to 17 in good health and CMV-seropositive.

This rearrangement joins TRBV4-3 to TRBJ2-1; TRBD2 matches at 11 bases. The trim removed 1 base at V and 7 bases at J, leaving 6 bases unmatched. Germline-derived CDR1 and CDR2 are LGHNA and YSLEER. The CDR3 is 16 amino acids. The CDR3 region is CASSQGVAGGSNEQFF. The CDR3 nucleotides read TGCGCCAGCAGCCAAGGCGTAGCGGGGGGGTCTAATGAGCAGTTCTTC.

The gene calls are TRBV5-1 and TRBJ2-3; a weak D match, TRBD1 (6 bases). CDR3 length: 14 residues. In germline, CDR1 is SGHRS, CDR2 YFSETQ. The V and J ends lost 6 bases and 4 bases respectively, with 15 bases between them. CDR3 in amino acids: CASTWGLASDTQYF. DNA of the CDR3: TGCGCCAGCACCTGGGGGCTAGCTTCAGATACGCAGTATTTT.

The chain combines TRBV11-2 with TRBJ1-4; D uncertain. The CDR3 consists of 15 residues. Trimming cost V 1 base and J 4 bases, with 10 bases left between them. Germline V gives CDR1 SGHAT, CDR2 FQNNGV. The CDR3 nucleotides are TGTGCCAGCAGCTTAGTAGGCGGGATTAATGAAAAACTGTTTTTT. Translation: CASSLVGGINEKLFF.

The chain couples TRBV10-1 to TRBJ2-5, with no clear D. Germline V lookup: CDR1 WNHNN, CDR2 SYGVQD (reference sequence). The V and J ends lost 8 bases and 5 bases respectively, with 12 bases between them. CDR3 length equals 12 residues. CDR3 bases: TGCGCCAGCGGAGCTAGTTGGGAGACCCAGTACTTC. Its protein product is CASGASWETQYF.

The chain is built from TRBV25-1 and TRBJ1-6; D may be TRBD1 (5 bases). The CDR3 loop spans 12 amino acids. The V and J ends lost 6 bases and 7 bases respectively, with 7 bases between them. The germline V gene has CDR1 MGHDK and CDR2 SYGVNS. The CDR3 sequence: CASRGVNSPLHF. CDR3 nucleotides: TGTGCCAGCAGAGGGGTAAATTCACCCCTCCACTTT.

This CDR3 reads CASSRGSAGTGYEQYF. The CDR3 region has the DNA TGTGCCAGTAGTCGGGGGTCCGCCGGGACAGGCTACGAGCAGTACTTC. V and J are TRBV19 and TRBJ2-7; 8 nucleotides agree with TRBD1. Germline CDR1 reads LNHDA; CDR2 reads SQIVND (reference sequence). The CDR3 has 16 amino acids. V shed 5 bases and J 3 bases; nucleotides not matched to a gene: 12.

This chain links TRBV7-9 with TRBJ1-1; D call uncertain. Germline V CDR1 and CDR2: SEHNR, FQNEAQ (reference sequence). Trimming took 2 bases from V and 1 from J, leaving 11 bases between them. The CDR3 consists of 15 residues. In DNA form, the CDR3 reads TGTGCCAGCAGCTTAATAGGCAGGAAGAACACTGAAGCTTTCTTT. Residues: CASSLIGRKNTEAFF.

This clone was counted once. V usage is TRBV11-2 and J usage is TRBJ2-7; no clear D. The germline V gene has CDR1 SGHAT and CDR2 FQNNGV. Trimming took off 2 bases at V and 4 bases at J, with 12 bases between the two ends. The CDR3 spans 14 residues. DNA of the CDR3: TGTGCCAGCAGCTTAATAGTGTTTTCGTACGAGCAGTACTTC. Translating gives CASSLIVFSYEQYF.

In DNA, the CDR3 is TGCGCCAGCAGTGAGACATTCGGGGGGCGACACAATGAGCAGTTCTTC. It encodes CASSETFGGRHNEQFF. The chain carries TRBV10-1 and TRBJ2-1; D perhaps matches TRBD2 (7 bases). Germline V gene lookup returns CDR1 WNHNN and CDR2 SYGVQD (reference sequence). The CDR3 consists of 16 residues. V gave up 2 bases and J gave up 5 bases, with 16 bases separating them.

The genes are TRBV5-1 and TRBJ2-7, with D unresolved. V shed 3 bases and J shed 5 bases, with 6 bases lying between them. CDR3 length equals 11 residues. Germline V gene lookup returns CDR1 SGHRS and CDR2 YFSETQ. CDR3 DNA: TGCGCCAGCAGCTCCCTCCACGAGCAGTACTTC. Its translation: CASSSLHEQYF.

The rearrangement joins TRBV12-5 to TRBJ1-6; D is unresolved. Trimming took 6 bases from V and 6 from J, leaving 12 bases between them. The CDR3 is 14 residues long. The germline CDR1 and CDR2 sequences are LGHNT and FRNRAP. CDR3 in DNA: TGTGCTAGTGGCCAAGGACTGAGTAATTCACCCCTCCACTTT. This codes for CASGQGLSNSPLHF.

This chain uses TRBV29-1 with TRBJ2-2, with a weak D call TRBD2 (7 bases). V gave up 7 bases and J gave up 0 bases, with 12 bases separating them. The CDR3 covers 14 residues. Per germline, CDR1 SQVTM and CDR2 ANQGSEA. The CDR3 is CSGTGGPNTGELFF. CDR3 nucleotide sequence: TGCAGCGGTACCGGGGGGCCGAACACCGGGGAGCTGTTTTTT.

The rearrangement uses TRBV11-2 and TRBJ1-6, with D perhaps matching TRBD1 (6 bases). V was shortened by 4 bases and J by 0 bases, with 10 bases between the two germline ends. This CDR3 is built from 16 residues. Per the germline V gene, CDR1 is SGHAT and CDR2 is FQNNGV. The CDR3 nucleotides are TGTGCCAGCAGCTCTGGACAGAGCTCCTATAATTCACCCCTCCACTTT. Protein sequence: CASSSGQSSYNSPLHF.

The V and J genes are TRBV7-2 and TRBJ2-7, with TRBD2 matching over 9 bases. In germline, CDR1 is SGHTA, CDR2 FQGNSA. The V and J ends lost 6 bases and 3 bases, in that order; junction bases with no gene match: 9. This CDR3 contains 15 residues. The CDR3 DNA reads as TGTGCCAGCAGTCACCCCCAGCGGGGGGACTACGAGCAGTACTTC. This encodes CASSHPQRGDYEQYF.